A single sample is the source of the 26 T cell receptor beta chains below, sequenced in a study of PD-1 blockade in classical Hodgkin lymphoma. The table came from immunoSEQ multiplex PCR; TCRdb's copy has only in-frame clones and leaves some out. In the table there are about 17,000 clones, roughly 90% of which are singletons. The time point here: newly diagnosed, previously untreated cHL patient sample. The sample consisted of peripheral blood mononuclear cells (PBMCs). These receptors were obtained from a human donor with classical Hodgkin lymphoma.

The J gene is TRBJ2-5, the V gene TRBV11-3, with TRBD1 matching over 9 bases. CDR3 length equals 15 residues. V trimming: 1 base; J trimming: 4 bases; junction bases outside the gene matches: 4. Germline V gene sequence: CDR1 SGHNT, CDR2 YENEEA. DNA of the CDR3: TGTGCCAGCAGCTTAGGGGACAGGGTCTCAGAGACCCAGTACTTC. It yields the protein CASSLGDRVSETQYF.

In DNA form, the CDR3 reads TGTGCCAGCACCCAGGAGCGGAGGGGAGGTCAGCCCCAGCATTTT. Translated, it gives CASTQERRGGQPQHF. The chain recombines TRBV6-1 with TRBJ1-5, with D possibly matching TRBD1 (5 bases). The CDR3 runs to 15 residues. V was shortened by 7 bases and J by 6 bases, with 19 bases between the two germline ends. From germline, CDR1 is MNHNS and CDR2 SASEGT.

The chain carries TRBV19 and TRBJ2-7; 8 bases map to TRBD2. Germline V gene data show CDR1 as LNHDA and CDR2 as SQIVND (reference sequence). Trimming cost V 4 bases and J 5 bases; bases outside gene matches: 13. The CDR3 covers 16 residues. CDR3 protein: CASSNTLGSGNNEQYF. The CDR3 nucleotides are TGTGCCAGTAGTAATACCCTGGGTAGCGGGAACAACGAGCAGTACTTC.

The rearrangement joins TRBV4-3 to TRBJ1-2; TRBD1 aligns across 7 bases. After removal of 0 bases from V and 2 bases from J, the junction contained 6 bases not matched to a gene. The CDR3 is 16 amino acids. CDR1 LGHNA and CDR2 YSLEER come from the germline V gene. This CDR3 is CASSQDSRQGNYGYTF. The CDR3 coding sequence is TGCGCCAGCAGCCAAGATAGCCGACAGGGCAACTATGGCTACACCTTC.

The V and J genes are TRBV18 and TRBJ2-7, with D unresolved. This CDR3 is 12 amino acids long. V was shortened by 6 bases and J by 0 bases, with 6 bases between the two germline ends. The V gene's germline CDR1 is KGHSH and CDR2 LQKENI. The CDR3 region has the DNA TGTGCCAGCTCCCTGGGCTCCTACGAGCAGTACTTC. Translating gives CASSLGSYEQYF.

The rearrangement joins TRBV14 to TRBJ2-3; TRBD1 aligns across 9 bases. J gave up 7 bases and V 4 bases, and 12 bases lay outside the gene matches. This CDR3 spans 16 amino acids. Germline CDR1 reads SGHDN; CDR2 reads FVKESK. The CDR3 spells CASSPGWGQGKNTQYF. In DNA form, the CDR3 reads TGTGCCAGCAGCCCGGGCTGGGGACAGGGAAAAAATACGCAGTATTTT. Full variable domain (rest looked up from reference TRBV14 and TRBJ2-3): EAGVTQFPSHSVIEKGQTVTLRCDPISGHDNLYWYRRVMGKEIKFLLHFVKESKQDESGMPNNRFLAERTGGTYSTLKVQPAELEDSGVYFCASSPGWGQGKNTQYFGPGTRLTVL.

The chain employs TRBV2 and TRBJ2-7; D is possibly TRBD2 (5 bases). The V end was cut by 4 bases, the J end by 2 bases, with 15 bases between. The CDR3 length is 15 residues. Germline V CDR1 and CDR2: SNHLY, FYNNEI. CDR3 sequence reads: CASSVTGMVAYEQYF. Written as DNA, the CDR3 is TGTGCCAGCAGTGTGACGGGGATGGTCGCCTACGAGCAGTACTTC.

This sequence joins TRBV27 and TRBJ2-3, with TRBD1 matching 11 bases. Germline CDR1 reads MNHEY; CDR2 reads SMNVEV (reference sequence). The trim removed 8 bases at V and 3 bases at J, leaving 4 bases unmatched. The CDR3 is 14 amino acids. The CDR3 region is CASGQGAGTDTQYF. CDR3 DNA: TGTGCCAGCGGACAGGGGGCGGGGACAGATACGCAGTATTTT.

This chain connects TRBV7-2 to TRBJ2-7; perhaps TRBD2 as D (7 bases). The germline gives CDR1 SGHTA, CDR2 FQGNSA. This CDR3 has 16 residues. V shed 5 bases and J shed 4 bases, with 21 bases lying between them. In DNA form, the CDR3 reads TGTGCCAGCAGCAAGGGGGGAAGCGGGGCATTTTACGAGCAGTACTTC. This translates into CASSKGGSGAFYEQYF.

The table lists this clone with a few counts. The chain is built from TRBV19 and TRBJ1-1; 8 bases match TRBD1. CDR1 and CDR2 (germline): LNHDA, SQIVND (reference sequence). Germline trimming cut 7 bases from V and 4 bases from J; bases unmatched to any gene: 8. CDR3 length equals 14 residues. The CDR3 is CASTQGQVTTEAFF. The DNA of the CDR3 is TGTGCCAGTACTCAGGGACAGGTGACCACTGAAGCTTTCTTT.

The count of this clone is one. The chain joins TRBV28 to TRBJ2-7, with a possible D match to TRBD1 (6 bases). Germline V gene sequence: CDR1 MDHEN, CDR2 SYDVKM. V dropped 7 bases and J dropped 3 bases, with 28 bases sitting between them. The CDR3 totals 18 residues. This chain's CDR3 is CASTHRVLPPNEVYEQYF. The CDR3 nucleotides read TGTGCCAGCACCCACAGGGTTCTCCCCCCAAACGAGGTCTACGAGCAGTACTTC.

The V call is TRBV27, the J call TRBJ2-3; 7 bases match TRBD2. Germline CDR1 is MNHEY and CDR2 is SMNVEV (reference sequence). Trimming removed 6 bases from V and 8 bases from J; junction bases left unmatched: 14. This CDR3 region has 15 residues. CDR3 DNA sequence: TGTGCCAGCAGGGGGCTGACTAGCTACCCTCGTACGCAGTATTTT. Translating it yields CASRGLTSYPRTQYF.

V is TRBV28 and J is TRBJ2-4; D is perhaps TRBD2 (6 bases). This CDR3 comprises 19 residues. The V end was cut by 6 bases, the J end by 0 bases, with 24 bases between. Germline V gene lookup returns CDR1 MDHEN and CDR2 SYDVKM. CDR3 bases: TGTGCCAGCAGGACTGACCATGGAGGGAAGGTTGGAGCCAAAAACATTCAGTACTTC. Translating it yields CASRTDHGGKVGAKNIQYF.

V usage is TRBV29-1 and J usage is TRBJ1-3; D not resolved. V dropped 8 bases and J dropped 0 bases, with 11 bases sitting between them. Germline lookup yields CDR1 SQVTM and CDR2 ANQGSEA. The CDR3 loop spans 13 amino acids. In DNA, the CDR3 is TGCAGCTTTCAGGTGGCCTCTGGAAACACCATATATTTT. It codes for CSFQVASGNTIYF.

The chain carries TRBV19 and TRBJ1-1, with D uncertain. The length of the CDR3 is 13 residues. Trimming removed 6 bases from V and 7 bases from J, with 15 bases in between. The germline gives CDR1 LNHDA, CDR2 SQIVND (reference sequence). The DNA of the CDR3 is TGTGCCAGTAGACGGACGGGAGAGCTTGAAGCTTTCTTT. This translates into CASRRTGELEAFF.

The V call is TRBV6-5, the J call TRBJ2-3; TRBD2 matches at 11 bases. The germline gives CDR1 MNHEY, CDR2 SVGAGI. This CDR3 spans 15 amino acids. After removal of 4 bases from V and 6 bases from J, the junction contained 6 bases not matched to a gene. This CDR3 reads CASSLTSGRADTQYF. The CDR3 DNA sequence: TGTGCCAGCAGTTTAACTAGCGGGAGAGCGGATACGCAGTATTTT.

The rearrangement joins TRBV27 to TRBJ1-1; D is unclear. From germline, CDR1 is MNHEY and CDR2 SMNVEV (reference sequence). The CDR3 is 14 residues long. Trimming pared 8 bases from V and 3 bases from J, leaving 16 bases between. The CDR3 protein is CASGPRNRDTEAFF. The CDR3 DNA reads TGTGCCAGCGGCCCTAGGAACCGAGACACTGAAGCTTTCTTT.

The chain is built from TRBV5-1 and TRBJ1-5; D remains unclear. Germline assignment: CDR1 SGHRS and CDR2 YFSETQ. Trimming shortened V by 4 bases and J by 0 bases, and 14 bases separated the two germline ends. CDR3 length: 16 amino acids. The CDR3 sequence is CASSVAGRISNQPQHF. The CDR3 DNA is TGCGCCAGCAGCGTAGCGGGTAGGATTAGCAATCAGCCCCAGCATTTT.

The CDR3 DNA reads as TGTGCCAGCAGCTATGGGGGACCCGAGCAGTACTTC. Translated, it gives CASSYGGPEQYF. This rearrangement joins TRBV6-6 to TRBJ2-7, with D perhaps TRBD1 or TRBD2 (5 bases each). The CDR3 extends over 12 amino acids. V lost 6 bases and J lost 6, with 12 bases in between. Germline V gene sequence: CDR1 MNHNY, CDR2 SVGAGI (reference sequence).

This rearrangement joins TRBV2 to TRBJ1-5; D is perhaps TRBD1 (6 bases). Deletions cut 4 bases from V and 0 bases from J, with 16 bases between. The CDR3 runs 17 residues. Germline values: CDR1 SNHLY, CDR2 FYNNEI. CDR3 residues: CASSVVRQAASNQPQHF. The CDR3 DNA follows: TGTGCCAGCAGTGTCGTTAGACAGGCCGCTAGCAATCAGCCCCAGCATTTT.

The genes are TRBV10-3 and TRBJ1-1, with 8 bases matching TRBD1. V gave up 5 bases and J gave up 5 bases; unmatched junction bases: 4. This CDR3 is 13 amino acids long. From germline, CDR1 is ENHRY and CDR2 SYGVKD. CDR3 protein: CAISSWTGTEAFF. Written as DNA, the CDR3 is TGTGCCATCAGTAGTTGGACAGGGACTGAAGCTTTCTTT.

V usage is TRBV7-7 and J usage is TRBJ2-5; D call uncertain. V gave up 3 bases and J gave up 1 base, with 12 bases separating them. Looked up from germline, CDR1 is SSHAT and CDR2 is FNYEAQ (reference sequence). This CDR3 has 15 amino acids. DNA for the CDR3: TGTGCCAGCAGCTTTACTAAGGGAACCCAAGAGACCCAGTACTTC. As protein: CASSFTKGTQETQYF.

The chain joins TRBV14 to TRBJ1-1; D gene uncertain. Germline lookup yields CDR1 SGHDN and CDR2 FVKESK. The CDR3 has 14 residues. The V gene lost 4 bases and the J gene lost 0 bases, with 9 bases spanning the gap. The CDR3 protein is CASSRSGMNTEAFF. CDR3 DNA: TGTGCCAGCAGCCGCTCGGGGATGAACACTGAAGCTTTCTTT.

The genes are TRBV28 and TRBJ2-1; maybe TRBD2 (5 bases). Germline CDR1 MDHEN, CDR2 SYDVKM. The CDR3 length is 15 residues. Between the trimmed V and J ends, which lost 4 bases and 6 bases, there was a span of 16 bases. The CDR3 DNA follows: TGTGCCAGCAGTTCGCCAGTCGGGAACTTCAATGAGCAGTTCTTC. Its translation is CASSSPVGNFNEQFF.

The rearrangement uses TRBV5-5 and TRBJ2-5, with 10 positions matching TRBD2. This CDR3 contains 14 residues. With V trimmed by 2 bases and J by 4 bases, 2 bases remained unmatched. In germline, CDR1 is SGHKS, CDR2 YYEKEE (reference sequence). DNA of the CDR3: TGTGCCAGCAGCTTCAGCGGGAGGGGAGAGACCCAGTACTTC. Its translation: CASSFSGRGETQYF.

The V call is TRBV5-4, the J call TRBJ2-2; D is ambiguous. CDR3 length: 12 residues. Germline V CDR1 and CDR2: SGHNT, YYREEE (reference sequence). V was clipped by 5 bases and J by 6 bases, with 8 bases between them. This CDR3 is CASSGTAGELFF. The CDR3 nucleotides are TGTGCCAGCAGTGGAACGGCCGGGGAGCTGTTTTTT. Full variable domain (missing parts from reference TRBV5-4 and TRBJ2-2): ETGVTQSPTHLIKTRGQQVTLRCSSQSGHNTVSWYQQALGQGPQFIFQYYREEENGRGNFPPRFSGLQFPNYSSELNVNALELDDSALYLCASSGTAGELFFGEGSRLTVL.